This TCR beta chain originates from a study of blood T cell repertoires in COVID-19. The wider study: The origin of the acute and convalescent COVID-19 samples was the United States, Italy and Spain. The analysed material was cDNA or gDNA that came from T cells, B-cell-depleted T cells, or PBMCs.

Germline V gives CDR1 SEHNR, CDR2 FQNEAQ (reference sequence). This CDR3 region has 14 residues. V lost 7 bases to trimming and J lost 2 bases, with 14 bases between them. Per the original methods: Reference gene primer amplification gave nucleated cell count estimates. TCRdb's copy holds only in-frame clones and misses some; the assay was immunoSEQ multiplex PCR. V and J calls and clone size are those listed in that table; D and trimming were worked out from the DNA. The sample has 200,000 or so clones, approximately 90% seen once. This receptor was taken from a man older than 75 with acute or convalescent COVID-19. The J gene is TRBJ1-2, the V gene TRBV7-9; D unresolved. Sequencing used peripheral blood. CDR3 coding DNA: TGTGCCAGCAACCTCGCCGCGGAGAACTATGGCTACACCTTC. Translating it yields CASNLAAENYGYTF.